This T cell receptor (beta chain) was recorded in a study of T-cell reconstitution after alpha-beta-depleted transplantation in children. This sample's TCRbeta library carried unique molecular identifier barcodes. TCRdb re-analysed the PCR reads in MiXCR, keeping a single row per CDR3 protein. The sample shows 250,000 to 300,000 distinct CDR3 sequences, nearly 10% of them seen only once. Germline V gene sequence: CDR1 SGHAT, CDR2 FQNNGV. V was shortened by 5 bases and J by 6 bases, with 16 bases between the two germline ends. The CDR3 consists of 14 residues. The sample holds many counts of this clonotype.

This clonotype was obtained from a human donor who donated a stem cell graft to a child with SCID. V is TRBV11-2 and J is TRBJ1-2; maybe TRBD1 (5 bases). The sample was PBMCs from the stem cell graft donor, taken from the stem cell graft. As DNA, the CDR3 is TGTGCCAGCAGCCAGGGCAACGTGGGGCATGGCTACACCTTC. This encodes CASSQGNVGHGYTF.